Presented here are 19 T cell receptor beta chains from one specimen sequenced in a study of blood T cell repertoires in COVID-19. Measured with immunoSEQ multiplex PCR; TCRdb has only the in-frame clones, and not every one. The data hold under 550,000 clones, with about 87% observed a single time. Sequencing used peripheral blood. The receptor set was obtained from a man between 18 and 35 years old with COVID-19, enrolled during active disease.

This sequence joins TRBV15 and TRBJ1-6; no clear D. The CDR3 contains 17 residues. V lost 0 bases and J lost 0, with 9 bases in between. Germline values: CDR1 LNHNV, CDR2 YYDKDF (reference sequence). The CDR3 protein is CATSRDTRPSYNSPLHF. Here the CDR3 DNA reads TGTGCCACCAGCAGAGATACCAGGCCCTCCTATAATTCACCCCTCCACTTT.

The chain has TRBV10-1 and TRBJ1-1; D not certain. This CDR3 contains 14 residues. V was cut by 4 bases and J by 5 bases, with 14 bases left in between. Per germline, CDR1 WNHNN and CDR2 SYGVQD (reference sequence). The chain's CDR3 is CASSGASRGTEAFF. The CDR3 nucleotides are TGCGCCAGCAGTGGGGCCTCCCGAGGGACTGAAGCTTTCTTT.

This chain uses TRBV11-3 with TRBJ2-7, with TRBD2 matching 10 bases. The CDR3 consists of 17 residues. J lost 6 bases, V lost 2 bases, and 13 bases had no gene match. The V gene's germline CDR1 is SGHNT and CDR2 YENEEA. CDR3 region: CASSLPQGLAGVGEQYF. Here the CDR3 DNA reads TGTGCCAGCAGCTTACCCCAAGGGCTAGCGGGAGTAGGCGAGCAGTACTTC.

The rearrangement uses TRBV5-1 and TRBJ2-3; 9 bases are shared with TRBD2. Trimming took 0 bases from V and 2 from J; bases not matched to a gene: 7. Germline CDR1 reads SGHRS; CDR2 reads YFSETQ. The CDR3 has 17 residues. The DNA of the CDR3 is TGCGCCAGCAGCTTGGAGCTAGCGGGGTCCAACACAGATACGCAGTATTTT. Protein product: CASSLELAGSNTDTQYF.

The rearrangement joins TRBV19 to TRBJ2-2; TRBD2 matches 9 bases. The CDR3 has 14 residues. Germline loops: CDR1 LNHDA, CDR2 SQIVND (reference sequence). V shed 7 bases, J shed 7 bases, and the junction held 7 bases outside the gene matches. As DNA, the CDR3 is TGTGCCAGTATGAGGCGGGAGGGGGTCGGGGAGCTGTTTTTT. Protein: CASMRREGVGELFF.

The chain carries TRBV2 and TRBJ1-5, with D possibly being TRBD1 (5 bases). Germline CDR1 and CDR2: SNHLY and FYNNEI. This CDR3 spans 14 amino acids. V lost 3 bases, J lost 7 bases, and 13 bases lay in between. The CDR3 here is CASSDQGLGQPQHF. The CDR3 DNA reads TGTGCCAGCAGTGATCAGGGCCTAGGGCAGCCCCAGCATTTT.

V and J are TRBV1 and TRBJ1-6; TRBD1, the table's D call, lacks a check against the DNA. TRBV1 corresponds to a pseudogene. The CDR3 runs to 16 residues. For the CDR3, the DNA is TGCACCAGCAGCCAAGGGCAGGCTGGTCCGGATTCACCCCTCCACTTT. Protein sequence: CTSSQGQAGPDSPLHF.

This clone turned up a few times. The chain recombines TRBV7-9 with TRBJ2-2, with 7 nucleotides matching TRBD2. The length of the CDR3 is 15 residues. Germline CDR1 reads SEHNR; CDR2 reads FQNEAQ (reference sequence). The ends lost 2 bases at V and 4 bases at J; junction bases unmatched: 4. The CDR3 nucleotides are TGTGCCAGCAGCTTATCTACTAGCGTCACCGGGGAGCTGTTTTTT. This encodes CASSLSTSVTGELFF.

The V and J genes are TRBV15 and TRBJ2-7, with 7 bases matching TRBD1. From germline, CDR1 is LNHNV and CDR2 YYDKDF (reference sequence). V was clipped by 5 bases and J by 3 bases; unmatched bases: 7. The CDR3 covers 14 residues. The CDR3 reads CATSLTGNDYEQYF. CDR3 bases: TGTGCCACCAGCCTGACAGGGAACGACTACGAGCAGTACTTC.

The V gene is TRBV6-5, the J gene TRBJ2-1; 9 nucleotides match TRBD2. The V gene end was trimmed by 4 bases and the J gene end by 6 bases; junction bases not matched to a gene: 7. The length of the CDR3 is 15 residues. Germline V gives CDR1 MNHEY, CDR2 SVGAGI. This CDR3 reads CASSSSGTIGNEQFF. The DNA for the CDR3 is TGTGCCAGCAGTTCTAGCGGGACCATTGGCAATGAGCAGTTCTTC.

V gene TRBV7-9 combines with J gene TRBJ2-7; tentatively, D is TRBD1 (7 bases). Germline-derived CDR1 and CDR2 are SEHNR and FQNEAQ (reference sequence). This CDR3 is 14 amino acids long. The V end was cut by 4 bases, the J end by 4 bases, with 14 bases between. This chain's CDR3 is CASSSAGQFYEQYF. In DNA form, the CDR3 reads TGTGCCAGCAGCTCTGCGGGACAGTTTTACGAGCAGTACTTC.

The rearrangement uses TRBV6-2 or TRBV6-3 and TRBJ2-1, with 14 positions matching TRBD2. This CDR3 comprises 17 residues. Germline CDR1 is MNHEY and CDR2 is SVGEGT. V lost 2 bases, J lost 9 bases, and 9 bases stayed unmatched. The CDR3 DNA follows: TGTGCCAGCAGTTACCACTCGGGACTAGCGGGAGTAGGTGAGCAGTTCTTC. This translates into CASSYHSGLAGVGEQFF.

The chain couples TRBV4-1 to TRBJ2-5, with D hard to call. Germline V gives CDR1 MGHRA, CDR2 YSYEKL. The CDR3 sequence is 12 residues long. The ends were cut back, 4 bases at V and 7 bases at J, with 10 bases in the middle. The DNA of the CDR3 is TGCGCCAGCAGCCCCACTCTTGGGACCCAGTACTTC. Its protein is CASSPTLGTQYF.

This clone is a singleton in its sample. The chain links TRBV2 to TRBJ2-5, with D possibly being TRBD1 (6 bases). Germline V CDR1 and CDR2: SNHLY, FYNNEI. The CDR3 runs to 15 residues. The V end was cut by 1 base, the J end by 6 bases, with 15 bases between. The CDR3 DNA sequence: TGTGCCAGCAGTGAAGGTCAGGGGAAGACGAAGACCCAGTACTTC. Amino acids: CASSEGQGKTKTQYF.

J is TRBJ2-3 and V is TRBV21-1; the table gives TRBD1 as D, unverified against the DNA. TRBV21-1 is labeled a pseudogene. The length of the CDR3 is 15 residues. CDR3 in DNA: TGTGCCAGCAGCACGGACAGTTTTTCCACAGATACGCAGTATTTT. This codes for CASSTDSFSTDTQYF.

V usage is TRBV11-3 and J usage is TRBJ2-7; 9 positions agree with TRBD1. V shed 2 bases, J shed 6 bases, and the junction held 5 bases outside the gene matches. CDR1 and CDR2 (germline): SGHNT, YENEEA. The CDR3 has 14 amino acids. CDR3 nucleotides: TGTGCCAGCAGCTTAAGGGACAGGGTCATCGAGCAGTACTTC. Residues: CASSLRDRVIEQYF. The full variable domain, with the rest looked up from reference TRBV11-3 and TRBJ2-7, is EAGVVQSPRYKIIEKKQPVAFWCNPISGHNTLYWYLQNLGQGPELLIRYENEEAVDDSQLPKDRFSAERLKGVDSTLKIQPAELGDSAVYLCASSLRDRVIEQYFGPGTRLTVT.

The V and J genes are TRBV3-1 (or the pseudogene TRBV3-2) and TRBJ2-1, with TRBD2 matching 9 bases. The germline gives CDR1 LGHDT, CDR2 YNNKEL (reference sequence). The CDR3 consists of 15 residues. Unmatched junction bases numbered 7, after V lost 6 bases and J lost 4 bases. The CDR3 sequence: CASRTLSGGYNEQFF. The DNA of the CDR3 is TGTGCCAGCAGGACTCTTAGCGGGGGATACAATGAGCAGTTCTTC.

This clone was seen once. The same CDR3 also results from other DNA sequences found in this sample. The gene calls are TRBV4-1 and TRBJ2-3; no clear D gene. The CDR3 covers 15 residues. Germline assignment: CDR1 MGHRA and CDR2 YSYEKL. The ends were cut back, 0 bases at V and 0 bases at J, with 7 bases in the middle. In DNA form, the CDR3 reads TGCGCCAGCAGCCAAGAGGCTAGAAGCACAGATACGCAGTATTTT. This encodes CASSQEARSTDTQYF.

This clone came up once. The V gene is TRBV6-5, the J gene TRBJ1-2; maybe TRBD1 (5 bases). The ends were cut back, 0 bases at V and 5 bases at J, with 13 bases in the middle. The germline V gene has CDR1 MNHEY and CDR2 SVGAGI. The CDR3 sequence is 15 residues long. The CDR3 protein is CASSYSWGRDYGYTF. The CDR3 DNA reads as TGTGCCAGCAGTTACTCGTGGGGCAGAGATTATGGCTACACCTTC.